Listed below are T cell receptor beta chains from one sample, sequenced in a study of T-cell reconstitution after alpha-beta-depleted transplantation in children. Using its own MiXCR run on the PCR reads, TCRdb lists one record per CDR3 protein. The profile shows almost 400,000 distinct CDR3 sequences, roughly 22% of them singletons. This material consisted of PBMCs from the stem cell graft donor, taken from the stem cell graft. Receptors originate from a human donor who donated a stem cell graft to a child with acute myeloid leukemia. CDR3s leave out the opening cysteine and the closing phenylalanine or tryptophan. Each record gives: V gene, J gene, CDR3 protein.

V gene: TRBV9
J gene: TRBJ2-1
CDR3 protein: ASSVASGSEQF

V gene: TRBV6-1
J gene: TRBJ2-7
CDR3 protein: ASSANPGLADKQY

V gene: TRBV20-1
J gene: TRBJ1-1
CDR3 protein: SARGGGARIAF

V gene: TRBV25-1
J gene: TRBJ2-7
CDR3 protein: ASSEPSGGTYEQY

V gene: TRBV20-1
J gene: TRBJ2-7
CDR3 protein: SARDPGLSIYEQY

V gene: TRBV10-3
J gene: TRBJ2-1
CDR3 protein: AISDAGASSYNEQF

V gene: TRBV20-1
J gene: TRBJ2-7
CDR3 protein: SARGDRGYEQY

V gene: TRBV12-3/TRBV12-4
J gene: TRBJ1-6
CDR3 protein: ASSLGGQVANSPLH

V gene: TRBV25-1
J gene: TRBJ2-1
CDR3 protein: ASRPQRGSSYNEQF

V gene: TRBV29-1
J gene: TRBJ2-7
CDR3 protein: SVEDRASYEQY

V gene: TRBV25-1
J gene: TRBJ1-1
CDR3 protein: ASSDHTEAF

V gene: TRBV5-5
J gene: TRBJ2-7
CDR3 protein: ASSLEDKSSYEQY

V gene: TRBV20-1
J gene: TRBJ2-5
CDR3 protein: SAGTSFEETQY

V gene: TRBV6-1
J gene: TRBJ1-4
CDR3 protein: ASRPPGTGNEKLF

V gene: TRBV27
J gene: TRBJ2-1
CDR3 protein: ASSFPGLGFDEQF

V gene: TRBV7-8
J gene: TRBJ2-5
CDR3 protein: ASSLRASGETQY

V gene: TRBV4-2
J gene: TRBJ1-1
CDR3 protein: ASSQDGGGERSEAF

V gene: TRBV20-1
J gene: TRBJ1-6
CDR3 protein: SAGRWRDSPLH

V gene: TRBV24-1
J gene: TRBJ1-1
CDR3 protein: ATRSTGNTEAF

V gene: TRBV20-1
J gene: TRBJ1-3
CDR3 protein: SASHRDSGNTIY

V gene: TRBV29-1
J gene: TRBJ2-2
CDR3 protein: SVAGTGEGSGELF

V gene: TRBV20-1
J gene: TRBJ2-7
CDR3 protein: SASGDGTYEQY

V gene: TRBV24-1
J gene: TRBJ2-3
CDR3 protein: ATSASTRLAGGTDTQY

V gene: TRBV6-1
J gene: TRBJ2-7
CDR3 protein: ASSEDPSGIYEQY

V gene: TRBV4-1
J gene: TRBJ1-4
CDR3 protein: ASSQDTGGQEKLF

V gene: TRBV20-1
J gene: TRBJ2-3
CDR3 protein: SARRSTDTQY

V gene: TRBV20-1
J gene: TRBJ2-5
CDR3 protein: SVYQGALETQY

V gene: TRBV20-1
J gene: TRBJ2-6
CDR3 protein: SAATPSGANVLT

V gene: TRBV20-1
J gene: TRBJ2-3
CDR3 protein: SARDSLAGVYTQY

V gene: TRBV7-9
J gene: TRBJ2-7
CDR3 protein: ASSLEGQGEQY

V gene: TRBV29-1
J gene: TRBJ2-3
CDR3 protein: SVEERAGGTDTQY

V gene: TRBV7-8
J gene: TRBJ2-3
CDR3 protein: ASSLRDRGTDTQY

V gene: TRBV24-1
J gene: TRBJ2-5
CDR3 protein: ATSDPLAGGRETQY

V gene: TRBV9
J gene: TRBJ2-2
CDR3 protein: ASSHGVLAVNTGELF

V gene: TRBV5-1
J gene: TRBJ2-6
CDR3 protein: ASSLVGQFHSGANVLT

V gene: TRBV20-1
J gene: TRBJ1-1
CDR3 protein: SASRDFTEAF

V gene: TRBV6-5
J gene: TRBJ2-1
CDR3 protein: ASSNNRGFGIEQF

V gene: TRBV6-1
J gene: TRBJ1-1
CDR3 protein: ASQQGQTSTEAF

V gene: TRBV20-1
J gene: TRBJ2-7
CDR3 protein: SAQRLAGVDEQY

V gene: TRBV7-2
J gene: TRBJ1-2
CDR3 protein: ASSPAGTGGDGYT

V gene: TRBV7-2
J gene: TRBJ2-3
CDR3 protein: ASSLVGGTGDTQY

V gene: TRBV29-1
J gene: TRBJ1-1
CDR3 protein: SVGEGGRTEAF

V gene: TRBV29-1
J gene: TRBJ2-1
CDR3 protein: SVEGARGDEQF

V gene: TRBV30
J gene: TRBJ1-2
CDR3 protein: AWGGAYYGYT

V gene: TRBV27
J gene: TRBJ2-7
CDR3 protein: ASSLFTSGTYEQY

V gene: TRBV4-2
J gene: TRBJ2-7
CDR3 protein: ASSQSGLAGFEEQY

V gene: TRBV2
J gene: TRBJ2-7
CDR3 protein: ASSAWTGYDEQY

V gene: TRBV24-1
J gene: TRBJ2-1
CDR3 protein: ATSDSRIGSYNEQF

V gene: TRBV7-2
J gene: TRBJ2-7
CDR3 protein: ASSSRDEQY